Included here is one T cell receptor beta chain sequence, with context. Alongside a J-beta primer mix, a sample-barcoded 5' primer served in a second PCR lasting roughly 7 to 12 cycles. Every sample returned 2.5 million or more CDR3-containing paired-end reads. TCRdb passed the 5' RACE reads through MiXCR, listing each CDR3 protein once. The data hold fewer than 800,000 distinct CDR3 sequences, with 45% to 50% observed a single time. The data originate from a study of blood T cells in healthy people across ages. This CDR3 is 14 amino acids long. V lost 2 bases and J lost 1, with 7 bases in between. CDR1 is SGHTA and CDR2 is FQGNSA in the germline V gene.

Sample: blood. The rearrangement uses TRBV7-2 and TRBJ2-3, with D tentatively TRBD1 or TRBD2 (5 bases each). This receptor was taken from a woman aged 60-75 years in good health. CDR3 sequence: CASSLRGRTDTQYF. The CDR3, as DNA: TGTGCCAGCAGCTTAAGGGGACGCACAGATACGCAGTATTTT. Together with reference TRBV7-2 and TRBJ2-3, the CDR3 gives the full variable domain: GAGVSQSPSNKVTEKGKDVELRCDPISGHTALYWYRQSLGQGLEFLIYFQGNSAPDKSGLPSDRFSAERTGGSVSTLTIQRTQQEDSAVYLCASSLRGRTDTQYFGPGTRLTVL.